This T cell receptor (beta chain) was recovered during a study of cytomegalovirus exposure and HLA in healthy donors. Study-wide results and caveats: Per a prior analysis, the majority of TCR beta V segments were productive roughly 87% or roughly 30% of the time.

Worth noting for this clone: What it binds is unknown.

V lost 3 bases, J lost 0 bases, and 8 bases lay in between. Germline loops: CDR1 ENHRY, CDR2 SYGVKD. The CDR3 has 14 amino acids. In the PCR, 60 Vbeta and 13 Jbeta primers were used. The protocol was immunoSEQ multiplex PCR, while the TCRdb copy is restricted to in-frame clones and leaves out a portion. The sample has about 73,000 clones, 75% seen once. Sequencing was performed on PBMCs. This sequence originates from a man aged 70-80 years in good health and CMV-seronegative. The chain carries TRBV10-3 and TRBJ1-1; D remains ambiguous. CDR3 loop: CAISDEILNTEAFF. Written as DNA, the CDR3 is TGTGCCATCAGTGACGAGATTTTGAACACTGAAGCTTTCTTT.